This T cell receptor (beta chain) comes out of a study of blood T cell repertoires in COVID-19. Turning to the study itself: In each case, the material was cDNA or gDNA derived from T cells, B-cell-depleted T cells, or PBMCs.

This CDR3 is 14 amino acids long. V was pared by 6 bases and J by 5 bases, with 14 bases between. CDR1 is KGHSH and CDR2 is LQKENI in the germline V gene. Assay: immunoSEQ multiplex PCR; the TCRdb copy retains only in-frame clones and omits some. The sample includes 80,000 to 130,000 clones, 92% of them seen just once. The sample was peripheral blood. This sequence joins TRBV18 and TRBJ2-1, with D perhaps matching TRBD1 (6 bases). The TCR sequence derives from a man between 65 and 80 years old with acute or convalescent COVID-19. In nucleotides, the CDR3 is TGTGCCAGCTCGGCGAGGGGGAATGACAATGAGCAGTTCTTC. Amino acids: CASSARGNDNEQFF.